The table lists the clone carrying this T cell receptor beta chain with a count of one. No antigen is known for it. The CDR3 covers 14 residues. CDR1 is SGHRS and CDR2 is YFSETQ in the germline V gene. Deletions cut 4 bases from V and 2 bases from J, with 10 bases between. This sample is drawn from a study of T cell responses to AZD1222 COVID-19 vaccine. Only in-frame clones appear in the TCRdb table, and some are missing; sequencing was by immunoSEQ multiplex PCR. The table lists 150,000 to 180,000 clones, 88% of them singletons. Overall study results and limits: Spike-specific TCR depth and breadth grew after two AZD1222 doses.

This receptor was identified in an adult in good health. The chain links TRBV5-1 to TRBJ1-5; D remains unclear. The starting material was peripheral blood, obtained on day 0 of AZD1222 vaccination. The CDR3 nucleotides read TGCGCCAGCAGCCCCTTCGGGGGCAATCAGCCCCAGCATTTT. It translates to CASSPFGGNQPQHF. The full variable domain, its missing parts supplied by reference TRBV5-1 and TRBJ1-5, is KAGVTQTPRYLIKTRGQQVTLSCSPISGHRSVSWYQQTPGQGLQFLFEYFSETQRNKGNFPGRFSGRQFSNSRSEMNVSTLELGDSALYLCASSPFGGNQPQHFGDGTRLSIL.